The rows below give T cell receptor beta chains drawn from one sample of a study of graft-versus-host responses after intestinal transplantation. Sequencing used immunoSEQ multiplex PCR; TCRdb keeps in-frame clones, though not all of them. Among approximately 28,000 clones listed, nearly 90% were seen once. Here the sequenced sample was PBMCs, taken around 61 weeks after intestinal transplantation. The receptors shown here come from a human patient who received an intestinal transplant, so some T cells may come from the graft donor. Each CDR3 is given with its conserved first and last residue. The D gene is left open where the match is weak. The size field is filled for only some rows; it gives once, few, many or a size class.

. TRBJ1-1 TRBV6-5 . TGTGCCAGCAGTTACACACCTATGAACACTGAAGCTTTCTTT CASSYTPMNTEAFF
. TRBJ1-1 TRBV5-5 . TGTGCCAGCAGCTTGTGGTCGGGGGACACTGAAGCTTTCTTT CASSLWSGDTEAFF
. TRBJ2-2 TRBV25-1 . TGTGCCAGCAGACAGGGGCGGGGGAACACCGGGGAGCTGTTTTTT CASRQGRGNTGELFF
once TRBJ2-1 TRBV6-5 . TGTGCCAGCAGTTACTCGACGGCTTTCTACAATGAGCAGTTCTTC CASSYSTAFYNEQFF
. TRBJ2-1 TRBV4-1 . TGCGCCAGCAGCCAAGTTAATACGGGCCCCCTTACCTACAATGAGCAGTTCTTC CASSQVNTGPLTYNEQFF
. TRBJ1-6 TRBV5-4 . TGTGCCAGCAGCTTGGGGGCCCAAGGTTCACCCCTCCACTTT CASSLGAQGSPLHF
. TRBJ1-2 TRBV5-6 . TGTGCCAGCAGGGGGCAGGAACTCTATGGCTACACCTTC CASRGQELYGYTF
few TRBJ2-3 TRBV27 . TGTGCCAGCGGGTCGGCAGGGGCCACAGATACGCAGTATTTT CASGSAGATDTQYF
once TRBJ2-1 TRBV7-2 . TGTGCCAGCAGCTTGCCTATCAATTCGGATGAGCAGTTCTTC CASSLPINSDEQFF
. TRBJ2-5 TRBV6-6 . TGTGCCAGCAGGAAAAGGGGGGAGAGGCAAGAGACCCAGTACTTC CASRKRGERQETQYF
. TRBJ2-7 TRBV9 . TGTGCCAGCAGCGTAGAGGGACACGGCTCCTACGAGCAGTACTTC CASSVEGHGSYEQYF
. TRBJ1-1 TRBV23-1 . TGCGCCAGCGAACCACCGAACACTGAAGCTTTCTTT CASEPPNTEAFF
. TRBJ1-5 TRBV6-5 TRBD1 TGTGCCAGCAGTGCACCCAGGGGGCAGCCCCAGCATTTT CASSAPRGQPQHF
. TRBJ2-3 TRBV4-3 TRBD1 TGCGCCAGCAGCCCTAGACAGGGGGGTAACACAGATACGCAGTATTTT CASSPRQGGNTDTQYF
. TRBJ1-1 TRBV5-1 . TGCGCCAGCAGCTTGGCCCCATCATGGAACACTGAAGCTTTCTTT CASSLAPSWNTEAFF
. TRBJ2-7 TRBV7-2 . TGTGCCAGCAGCTTAGGGACAGCTATCTCCTACGAGCAGTACTTC CASSLGTAISYEQYF
. TRBJ1-1 TRBV11-2 . TGTGCCAGCAGCTTAGTAGGGAACACTGAAGCTTTCTTT CASSLVGNTEAFF
. TRBJ1-2 TRBV10-2 . TGCGCCAGCAGTGACGCGGCCTATGGCTACACCTTC CASSDAAYGYTF
. TRBJ1-1 TRBV6-5 . TGTGCCAGCAGTTACCAGGGGCGGAACACTGAAGCTTTCTTT CASSYQGRNTEAFF
. TRBJ2-1 TRBV18 TRBD2 TGTGCCAGCTCACCACCCAAACTAGCGGGGGGGCTTAATGAGCAGTTCTTC CASSPPKLAGGLNEQFF
. TRBJ2-7 TRBV20-1 . TGCAGTGCTCGTAACTACGAGCAGTACTTC CSARNYEQYF
. TRBJ2-4 TRBV7-9 . TGTGCCAGCAGCTTTTCCATAGCCAAAAACATTCAGTACTTC CASSFSIAKNIQYF
. TRBJ2-3 TRBV7-6 TRBD2 TGTGCCAGCAGCTTAGGGGAAGGTCGGGGGGGCCACCTAACGGTAGGTACGCAGTATTTT CASSLGEGRGGHLTVGTQYF
. TRBJ2-5 TRBV28 . TGTGCCAGCAGTCCGAGGGGGTTATTGCAAGAGACCCAGTACTTC CASSPRGLLQETQYF
. TRBJ2-1 TRBV6-5 TRBD2 TGTGCCAGCAGTTATAGGCTAGCGGGATACAATGAGCAGTTCTTC CASSYRLAGYNEQFF
. TRBJ2-5 TRBV5-1 TRBD2 TGCGCCAGTTCCGGGACTAGCGCAGAGACCCAGTACTTC CASSGTSAETQYF